One and the same sample provided the 11 T cell receptor beta chains below, sequenced in a study of shared clonotypes between healthy human individuals. Naive CD8 cells lacked CD45RO, underwent positive selection for CCR7 and left out terminally differentiated effector memory CD45RA+ cells. Profiled with immunoSEQ multiplex PCR; TCRdb holds only in-frame clones, not every one. The sample shows some 2.1 million clones, just under 95% of them seen only once. Material: naive CD8+ T cells sorted from blood. All receptors come from a man younger than 30 in good health.

The V gene is TRBV7-9, the J gene TRBJ1-4; no firm D call. V lost 5 bases and J 0 bases, leaving 10 bases between the germline ends. The CDR3 covers 15 residues. Germline loops: CDR1 SEHNR, CDR2 FQNEAQ (reference sequence). The CDR3 loop reads CASSPGVTTNEKLFF. In DNA form, the CDR3 reads TGTGCCAGCAGCCCCGGAGTTACAACTAATGAAAAACTGTTTTTT.

V is TRBV7-2 and J is TRBJ2-1; D unclear. Germline assignment: CDR1 SGHTA and CDR2 FQGNSA. The ends were cut back, 1 base at V and 5 bases at J, with 18 bases in the middle. The CDR3 spans 17 residues. CDR3 DNA sequence: TGTGCCAGCAGCTTAGATGGACCATCCCCTAGGGACAATGAGCAGTTCTTC. This encodes CASSLDGPSPRDNEQFF.

The chain couples TRBV5-6 to TRBJ2-1, with a tentative D call TRBD1 (6 bases). Germline CDR1 and CDR2: SGHDT and YYEEEE. V lost 1 base and J 3 bases, leaving 17 bases between the germline ends. The CDR3 sequence is 17 residues long. CDR3 sequence (DNA): TGTGCCAGCAGCTTGCCTCTCTTGACAGGAGGCTACAATGAGCAGTTCTTC. Amino acids: CASSLPLLTGGYNEQFF.

This clone has only one observation. The rearrangement uses TRBV14 and TRBJ2-3; 8 positions agree with TRBD2. V dropped 1 base and J dropped 5; count of bases not matched to a gene: 11. Germline lookup yields CDR1 SGHDN and CDR2 FVKESK. The CDR3 is 17 residues long. For the CDR3, the DNA is TGTGCCAGCAGCCAAGCGCTGGGGGGACTAGTAATAGATACGCAGTATTTT. Encoded protein: CASSQALGGLVIDTQYF.

The rearrangement links TRBV15 to TRBJ1-1; D ambiguous. Germline assignment: CDR1 LNHNV and CDR2 YYDKDF (reference sequence). The CDR3 totals 13 residues. Between the trimmed V and J ends, which lost 6 bases and 0 bases, there was a span of 8 bases. The CDR3 DNA sequence: TGTGCCACCAGTGTGGAAGTGAACACTGAAGCTTTCTTT. Its protein is CATSVEVNTEAFF.

The chain couples TRBV11-2 to TRBJ2-1, with D perhaps matching TRBD1 (6 bases). V lost 2 bases, J lost 5 bases, and 10 bases lay in between. CDR3 length: 14 amino acids. The germline V gene has CDR1 SGHAT and CDR2 FQNNGV. The CDR3 nucleotides read TGTGCCAGCAGCTTATGGACAGATCACAATGAGCAGTTCTTC. It is translated as CASSLWTDHNEQFF.

The rearrangement joins TRBV9 to TRBJ1-1, with D unresolved. The V and J ends lost 3 bases and 0 bases respectively, with 9 bases between them. Germline loops: CDR1 SGDLS, CDR2 YYNGEE. The CDR3 extends over 14 amino acids. This CDR3 reads CASSAWAVNTEAFF. The CDR3 nucleotides are TGTGCCAGCAGCGCGTGGGCAGTGAACACTGAAGCTTTCTTT.

The gene calls are TRBV6-1 and TRBJ1-2, with 7 bases fitting TRBD1. The CDR3 extends over 14 amino acids. V gave up 6 bases and J gave up 4 bases; unmatched junction bases: 8. Germline CDR1 and CDR2: MNHNS and SASEGT. Here the CDR3 reads CASRPRQGGYGYTF. The CDR3 bases are TGTGCCAGCAGACCCAGACAGGGCGGCTATGGCTACACCTTC.

V is TRBV4-1 and J is TRBJ2-5; the match to TRBD2 covers 12 bases. CDR1 MGHRA and CDR2 YSYEKL come from the germline V gene. V lost 0 bases and J lost 5; bases outside the gene matches: 10. The CDR3 is 18 residues long. In nucleotides, the CDR3 is TGCGCCAGCAGCCAAGATAACCTAGCGGGGGGGCATTACGAGACCCAGTACTTC. Its translation is CASSQDNLAGGHYETQYF.

Worth noting for this clone: Other DNA sequences within the sample encode an identical CDR3. This sequence joins TRBV5-6 and TRBJ2-7; 9 bases match TRBD2. The CDR3 contains 14 residues. V was pared by 0 bases and J by 7 bases, with 5 bases of the junction left unmatched. Germline loops: CDR1 SGHDT, CDR2 YYEEEE. For the CDR3, the DNA is TGTGCCAGCAGCTTGGGCGGGAGGGCGTATGAGCAGTACTTC. Its protein product is CASSLGGRAYEQYF.

This chain connects TRBV13 to TRBJ1-3, with D unresolved. V lost 3 bases to trimming and J lost 8 bases, with 8 bases between them. The CDR3 is 12 residues long. The germline V gene has CDR1 PRHDT and CDR2 FYEKMQ (reference sequence). Here the CDR3 DNA reads TGTGCCAGCAGCTTTGGGGTGGACACCATATATTTT. It codes for CASSFGVDTIYF.